This TCR beta chain stems from a study of OX40 agonist ivuxolimab in advanced cancers. The V end lost 3 bases, the J end lost 7 bases, and 12 bases lay between the germline ends. Looked up from germline, CDR1 is MNHEY and CDR2 is SMNVEV (reference sequence). The CDR3 sequence is 14 residues long. This table comes from immunoSEQ multiplex PCR, and its TCRdb copy is limited to in-frame clones, with some not included. The data contain 45,000 to 55,000 clones, roughly 84% of them singletons. The sequences come from CD4+ or CD8+ T cells sorted from blood, collected in a trial of the OX40 agonist ivuxolimab. The sequence derives from an adult with an advanced solid tumor such as melanoma, head and neck, liver or kidney cancer. The chain employs TRBV27 and TRBJ2-2, with no clear D. The CDR3 region has the DNA TGTGCCAGCAGTTTTGGCTGGGGTAGCGGGGAGCTGTTTTTT. Encoded protein: CASSFGWGSGELFF.